A single sample is the source of the 3 T cell receptor beta chains below, sequenced in a study of Ad26.COV2.S vaccination and SARS-CoV-2 variants. The table came from immunoSEQ multiplex PCR; TCRdb's copy has only in-frame clones and leaves some out. The sample has fewer than 400,000 clones, about 89% seen once; the top ten hold approximately 1.9%. Documented treatment: around 19 received Ad26.COV2.S at low or high dose, single or two shots; about 5 received placebo; per-sample allocation not given. Samples came from day 63 after the first vaccine or placebo injection. Sequences were derived from peripheral blood, sampled in a trial of Ad26.COV2.S vaccine versus placebo. These receptors originate from a person aged 18 to 59 who received the Ad26.COV2.S COVID-19 vaccine or a placebo.

Points on this clone: This sample includes further DNA sequences coding for the same CDR3. The chain couples TRBV5-1 to TRBJ1-2, with 7 bases identical to TRBD1. The CDR3 loop spans 14 amino acids. Germline V lookup: CDR1 SGHRS, CDR2 YFSETQ. V shed 0 bases, J shed 2 bases, and the junction held 1 base outside the gene matches. The CDR3 spells CASSLGQGNYGYTF. The CDR3 bases are TGCGCCAGCAGCTTGGGACAGGGCAACTATGGCTACACCTTC.

The J gene is TRBJ2-2, the V gene TRBV5-1, with a tentative D call TRBD1 (6 bases). The germline V gene encodes CDR1 SGHRS and CDR2 YFSETQ. V lost 4 bases and J 6 bases, leaving 10 bases between the germline ends. The CDR3 consists of 13 residues. The CDR3 here is CASSADRSGELFF. The DNA of the CDR3 is TGCGCCAGCAGCGCGGACAGATCCGGGGAGCTGTTTTTT.

This clone was counted once. J is TRBJ2-1 and V is TRBV19, with 8 bases that match TRBD2. Germline CDR1 reads LNHDA; CDR2 reads SQIVND (reference sequence). The CDR3 sequence is 15 residues long. V gave up 4 bases and J gave up 6 bases; unmatched junction bases: 8. The CDR3 protein is CASSKREGLFNEQFF. In DNA form, the CDR3 reads TGTGCCAGTAGTAAACGGGAGGGCCTTTTCAATGAGCAGTTCTTC. The variable domain in full, completed from reference TRBV19 and TRBJ2-1, reads DGGITQSPKYLFRKEGQNVTLSCEQNLNHDAMYWYRQDPGQGLRLIYYSQIVNDFQKGDIAEGYSVSREKKESFPLTVTSAQKNPTAFYLCASSKREGLFNEQFFGPGTRLTVL.